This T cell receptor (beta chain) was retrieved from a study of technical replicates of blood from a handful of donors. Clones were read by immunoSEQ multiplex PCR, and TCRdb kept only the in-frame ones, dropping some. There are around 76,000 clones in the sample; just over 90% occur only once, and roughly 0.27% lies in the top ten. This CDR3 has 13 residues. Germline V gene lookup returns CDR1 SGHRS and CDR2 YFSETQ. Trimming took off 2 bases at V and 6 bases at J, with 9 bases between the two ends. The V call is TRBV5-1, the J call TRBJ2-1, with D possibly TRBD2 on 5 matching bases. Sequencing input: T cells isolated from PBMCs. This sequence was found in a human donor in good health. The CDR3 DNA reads TGCGCCAGCAGCTTAGAAGGGAGCAATGAGCAGTTCTTC. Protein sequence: CASSLEGSNEQFF.